The 2 T cell receptor beta chains listed next were all sequenced from one sample in a study of Ad26.COV2.S vaccination and SARS-CoV-2 variants (dated by TCRdb to about 2021). Receptor libraries were prepared by the immunoSEQ multiplex PCR assay. This immuneACCESS table, as held by TCRdb, lists in-frame sequences with V and J called but not all clones. Of the missing ones, under half trace to an unresolved V gene in checked studies; the others have no known cause. The sample table lists around 320,000 clones, roughly 84% of them with a count of one. Less than 2% of the sample comes from the top ten. Sample treatment or condition, as interpreted from the label and publication: some 20 received Ad26.COV2.S at low or high dose, single or two shots; roughly five received placebo; per-sample allocation not given. Repertoires of vaccine and placebo recipients were sequenced from samples taken on day 63 after the first injection.

Sequencing was performed on peripheral blood, taken in a trial of Ad26.COV2.S vaccine versus placebo. The receptors originated from a person between 18 and 65 years old who received the Ad26.COV2.S COVID-19 vaccine or a placebo.

This chain uses TRBV6-2 or TRBV6-3 with TRBJ2-1; no clear D gene. Trimming pared 2 bases from V and 9 bases from J, leaving 17 bases between. The CDR3 sequence is 15 residues long. Per the germline V gene, CDR1 is MNHEY and CDR2 is SVGEGT. The CDR3 sequence: CASSYPEDGVSEQFF. CDR3 DNA: TGTGCCAGCAGTTACCCAGAAGATGGGGTGAGTGAGCAGTTCTTC.

The chain recombines TRBV9 with TRBJ2-1; 12 bases align to TRBD2. There are 16 residues in the CDR3. Per the germline V gene, CDR1 is SGDLS and CDR2 is YYNGEE. With V trimmed by 0 bases and J by 7 bases, 5 bases remained unmatched. The CDR3 here is CASSVAGLAGINEQFF. The CDR3 DNA reads TGTGCCAGCAGCGTAGCTGGACTAGCGGGGATAAATGAGCAGTTCTTC.